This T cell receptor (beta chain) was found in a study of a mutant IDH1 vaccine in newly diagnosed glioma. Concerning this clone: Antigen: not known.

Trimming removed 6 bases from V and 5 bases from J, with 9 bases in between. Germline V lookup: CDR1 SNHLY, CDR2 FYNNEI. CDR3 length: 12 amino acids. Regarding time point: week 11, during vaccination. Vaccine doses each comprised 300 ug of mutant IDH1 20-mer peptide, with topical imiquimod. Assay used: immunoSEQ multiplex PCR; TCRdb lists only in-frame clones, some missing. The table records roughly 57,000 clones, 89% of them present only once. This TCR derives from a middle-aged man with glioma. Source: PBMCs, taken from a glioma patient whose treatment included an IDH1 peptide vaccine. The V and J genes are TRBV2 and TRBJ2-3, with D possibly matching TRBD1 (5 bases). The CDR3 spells CASRQAEDTQYF. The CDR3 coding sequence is TGTGCCAGCAGACAGGCGGAAGATACGCAGTATTTT.